This passage covers 29 T cell receptor beta chains from one sample sequenced in a study of Graves' ophthalmopathy and Graves' hyperthyroidism. From RNA, the CDR3 regions of TCR beta chains were amplified and sequenced. RT-PCR with HTBI primers came first, then second-round multiplex PCR. TCRdb passed the multiplex PCR reads through MiXCR, listing each CDR3 protein once. The sample has about 400,000 distinct CDR3 sequences, roughly 20% seen once. The specimen sequenced was peripheral blood. The receptor set was obtained from a woman between 18 and 30 years old with stable Graves' hyperthyroidism.

This clonotype was seen many times. J is TRBJ2-7 and V is TRBV28; D is perhaps TRBD2 (6 bases). Germline V gene sequence: CDR1 MDHEN, CDR2 SYDVKM. The CDR3 length is 15 residues. V was cut by 3 bases and J by 4 bases, with 16 bases left in between. CDR3 DNA sequence: TGTGCCAGCAGTTTCCCCGGGACTCAAAAATACGAGCAGTACTTC. This sequence encodes CASSFPGTQKYEQYF.

This clonotype was counted at least ten times. The chain recombines TRBV28 with TRBJ2-7; TRBD1 agrees at 8 bases. The CDR3 has 12 residues. The J segment lost 9 bases and the V segment lost 7 bases, leaving 8 bases of the junction unmatched. Germline CDR1 reads MDHEN; CDR2 reads SYDVKM. CDR3 coding DNA: TGTGCCAGCAATGAACCAGGGACAGGGCAGTACTTC. It specifies CASNEPGTGQYF.

The chain recombines TRBV12-3 or TRBV12-4 with TRBJ2-5; TRBD2 agrees at 10 bases. The CDR3 length is 14 residues. V shed 6 bases, J shed 2 bases, and the junction held 3 bases outside the gene matches. Here the CDR3 reads CASRPSGSQETQYF. CDR3 DNA sequence: TGTGCCAGCAGGCCTAGCGGGAGTCAAGAGACCCAGTACTTC.

The chain has TRBV12-3 or TRBV12-4 and TRBJ1-5, with TRBD1 as a possible D gene (6 bases). The CDR3 extends over 17 amino acids. The V end was cut by 5 bases, the J end by 1 base, with 18 bases between. The CDR3: CASSLLPPGQSNQPQHF. CDR3 DNA sequence: TGTGCCAGCAGTCTTCTACCCCCGGGACAAAGCAATCAGCCCCAGCATTTT.

Many counts were recorded for this clonotype. The chain couples TRBV19 to TRBJ2-5; D is uncertain. The germline V gene has CDR1 LNHDA and CDR2 SQIVND (reference sequence). The V gene lost 3 bases and the J gene lost 4 bases, with 9 bases spanning the gap. The CDR3 loop spans 13 amino acids. The CDR3 loop is CASSINRGETQYF. CDR3 in DNA: TGTGCCAGTAGTATTAACAGAGGAGAGACCCAGTACTTC.

This clonotype has a count of ten or more. The chain links TRBV12-3 or TRBV12-4 to TRBJ1-5; 10 bases match TRBD1. CDR3 length: 14 residues. Germline trimming cut 7 bases from V and 4 bases from J; bases unmatched to any gene: 4. CDR3 amino acids: CASTWTGGNQPQHF. Written as DNA, the CDR3 is TGTGCCAGCACCTGGACAGGGGGGAATCAGCCCCAGCATTTT.

There are many counts of this clonotype. The gene calls are TRBV11-1 and TRBJ2-7; 12 nucleotides agree with TRBD1. The CDR3 contains 17 residues. Germline trimming cut 2 bases from V and 6 bases from J; bases unmatched to any gene: 11. Looked up from germline, CDR1 is SGHAT and CDR2 is FQDESV (reference sequence). CDR3 protein: CASSLKSWGQGAGEQYF. The CDR3 region has the DNA TGTGCCAGCAGCTTAAAGTCCTGGGGACAGGGGGCTGGCGAGCAGTACTTC.

This clonotype was observed at least ten times. The rearrangement joins TRBV25-1 to TRBJ2-5; no clear D gene. CDR3 length equals 14 residues. Between the trimmed V and J ends, which lost 3 bases and 4 bases, there was a span of 12 bases. Germline V lookup: CDR1 MGHDK, CDR2 SYGVNS. This CDR3 is CASSDGRPPETQYF. CDR3 sequence (DNA): TGTGCCAGCAGTGACGGCCGCCCTCCAGAGACCCAGTACTTC.

This clonotype was seen a handful of times. This chain uses TRBV5-6 with TRBJ2-7; a possible D gene is TRBD1 (5 bases). Trimming took off 2 bases at V and 3 bases at J, with 9 bases between the two ends. The CDR3 totals 13 residues. CDR1 is SGHDT, CDR2 YYEEEE, per germline. This CDR3 is CASSFIRDYEQYF. Written as DNA, the CDR3 is TGTGCCAGCAGCTTCATCAGGGACTACGAGCAGTACTTC. Variable domain in full (rest from reference TRBV5-6 and TRBJ2-7): DAGVTQSPTHLIKTRGQQVTLRCSPKSGHDTVSWYQQALGQGPQFIFQYYEEEERQRGNFPDRFSGHQFPNYSSELNVNALLLGDSALYLCASSFIRDYEQYFGPGTRLTVT.

This clonotype was found many times. DNA of the CDR3: TGTGCCAGCAGCTTGGGACTAGCGGGAGGGTCAACCTACGAGCAGTACTTC. Protein sequence: CASSLGLAGGSTYEQYF. J is TRBJ2-7 and V is TRBV11-2; 16 bases are a match to TRBD2. The V and J ends lost 3 bases and 2 bases, in that order; junction bases with no gene match: 4. In germline, CDR1 is SGHAT, CDR2 FQNNGV. The CDR3 sequence is 17 residues long. Supplemented by reference TRBV11-2 and TRBJ2-7, the full variable domain reads EAGVAQSPRYKIIEKRQSVAFWCNPISGHATLYWYQQILGQGPKLLIQFQNNGVVDDSQLPKDRFSAERLKGVDSTLKIQPAKLEDSAVYLCASSLGLAGGSTYEQYFGPGTRLTVT.

At least ten counts were recorded for this clonotype. The chain joins TRBV11-2 to TRBJ2-2; D possibly corresponds to TRBD2 (6 bases). Germline CDR1 reads SGHAT; CDR2 reads FQNNGV. CDR3 length equals 15 residues. The CDR3 DNA is TGTGCTTTCCGGGCCGGGAGCCTGAACACCGGGGAGCTGTTTTTT. Its translation is CAFRAGSLNTGELFF.

The sample holds many counts of this clonotype. This may come from a read error, since a much larger clone is one base off. The genes are TRBV12-3 or TRBV12-4 and TRBJ1-1; the match to TRBD1 covers 8 bases. The CDR3 is made up of 15 amino acids. CDR3 bases: TGTGCCAGCACACCGCGGCAGGGGGCGAACACTGGAGCTCTCTTT. Amino acids: CASTPRQGANTGALF.

There are many counts of this clonotype. CDR3 amino acids: CASSIGLAGQYF. In DNA, the CDR3 is TGTGCCAGCAGTATCGGACTAGCGGGGCAGTACTTC. The rearrangement uses TRBV28 and TRBJ2-7; 11 bases agree with TRBD2. The junction had 3 bases not matched to a gene; V was cut back by 5 bases and J by 9 bases. The V gene's germline CDR1 is MDHEN and CDR2 SYDVKM. This CDR3 spans 12 amino acids.

In this sample, this clonotype turned up many times. This chain connects TRBV3-1 to TRBJ2-7; D remains ambiguous. The V gene's germline CDR1 is LGHDT and CDR2 YNNKEL (reference sequence). The CDR3 loop spans 11 amino acids. Trimming cost V 3 bases and J 6 bases, with 6 bases left between them. For the CDR3, the DNA is TGTGCCAGCAGCCAGGAGTCCGAGCAGTACTTC. Translated: CASSQESEQYF.

The V and J genes are TRBV12-3 or TRBV12-4 and TRBJ2-7; D ambiguous. V was cut by 9 bases and J by 5 bases, with 17 bases left in between. This CDR3 contains 13 residues. The CDR3 region is CAREPKGPHEQYF. DNA for the CDR3: TGTGCCAGGGAGCCTAAAGGTCCCCACGAGCAGTACTTC.

This clonotype was recorded at least ten times. This chain links TRBV12-3 or TRBV12-4 with TRBJ1-5, with 8 bases matching TRBD1. This CDR3 contains 14 residues. The junction had 3 bases not matched to a gene; V was cut back by 4 bases and J by 4 bases. The CDR3 coding sequence is TGTGCCAGCAGTTCAGGGACAGGAAATCAGCCCCAGCATTTT. Amino acid sequence: CASSSGTGNQPQHF.

A remark on this clonotype: This clone may be a read error of a much larger clone one base away. The chain links TRBV29-1 to TRBJ2-2; 8 nucleotides match TRBD2. V shed 5 bases, J shed 9 bases, and the junction held 8 bases outside the gene matches. Germline V CDR1 and CDR2: SQVTM, ANQGSEA. The CDR3 totals 13 residues. The CDR3 DNA reads as TGCAGCGTTAACGGGAGGGGCATCCGGGAGCTGTTTTTT. Protein product: CSVNGRGIRELFF.

Many counts were recorded for this clonotype. Its ends do not fully match the called genes, so a read error is possible. This rearrangement joins TRBV4-2 to TRBJ2-7; 8 nucleotides agree with TRBD1. From germline, CDR1 is LGHNA and CDR2 YNFKEQ. The CDR3 is 12 residues long. CDR3 residues: CASSFPGQATMF. The CDR3 DNA follows: TGTGCCAGCAGTTTCCCGGGACAGGCCACCATGTTC.

This clonotype was detected many times. This chain joins TRBV7-2 and TRBJ1-1; possibly TRBD1 for D (6 bases). The CDR3 length is 15 residues. Trimming pared 2 bases from V and 4 bases from J, leaving 14 bases between. Per germline, CDR1 SGHTA and CDR2 FQGNSA. In DNA form, the CDR3 reads TGTGCCAGCAGCTTAAGGGGGGGCGCGGGCACTGAAGCTTTCTTT. Translation: CASSLRGGAGTEAFF.

This clonotype was detected a few times. The rearrangement uses TRBV6-1 and TRBJ2-5; TRBD2 matches 7 bases. With 7 bases clipped from V and 5 bases from J, the junction kept 7 bases outside the gene matches. CDR3 length equals 13 residues. Germline V CDR1 and CDR2: MNHNS, SASEGT. The CDR3 reads CASTSLRGETQYF. CDR3 DNA: TGTGCCAGCACCTCCCTGCGGGGGGAGACCCAGTACTTC.

In its sample, this clonotype was seen many times. This chain's CDR3 is CASRKDHSTSYNSPLHF. The CDR3 nucleotides read TGTGCCAGCAGGAAGGATCACAGTACCTCCTATAATTCACCCCTCCACTTT. V usage is TRBV6-1 and J usage is TRBJ1-6; unclear D gene. Germline lookup yields CDR1 MNHNS and CDR2 SASEGT. This CDR3 spans 17 amino acids. The V end lost 6 bases, the J end lost 0 bases, and 15 bases lay between the germline ends.

This clonotype was found a few times. This rearrangement joins TRBV7-2 to TRBJ1-1; no reliable D call. The CDR3 loop spans 15 amino acids. V dropped 0 bases and J dropped 3 bases, with 11 bases sitting between them. From germline, CDR1 is SGHTA and CDR2 FQGNSA. CDR3 nucleotide sequence: TGTGCCAGCAGCTTAGCCATGGGTCTGGACACTGAAGCTTTCTTT. Protein product: CASSLAMGLDTEAFF.

This clonotype was recorded at least ten times. V gene TRBV6-1 combines with J gene TRBJ1-2; D not certain. Trimming stripped 1 base from V and 5 bases from J, with 8 bases between. This CDR3 contains 13 residues. From germline, CDR1 is MNHNS and CDR2 SASEGT. The CDR3 DNA is TGTGCCAGCAGTGAAGGGCAGGTGTATGGCTACACCTTC. It translates to CASSEGQVYGYTF.

This clonotype was recorded many times. CDR3 nucleotide sequence: TGTGCCATCAGTGAGTCTGGAGTTGGGGAGCAGTACTTC. Translated: CAISESGVGEQYF. The chain couples TRBV10-3 to TRBJ2-7; D ambiguous. The germline V gene encodes CDR1 ENHRY and CDR2 SYGVKD. The CDR3 loop spans 13 amino acids. Trimming removed 0 bases at V and 7 bases at J, with 10 bases between.

In its sample, this clonotype was seen many times. This chain uses TRBV6-2 or TRBV6-3 with TRBJ1-1; D is unresolved. Per germline, CDR1 MNHEY and CDR2 SVGEGT. The V gene lost 0 bases and the J gene lost 8 bases, with 7 bases spanning the gap. The CDR3 runs 12 residues. For the CDR3, the DNA is TGTGCCAGCAGTTACTCGATTTTCGAAGCTTTCTTT. Its translation is CASSYSIFEAFF.

This clonotype was counted between two and nine times. V and J are TRBV20-1 and TRBJ2-7, with D possibly being TRBD2 (6 bases). Germline loops: CDR1 DFQATT, CDR2 SNEGSKA (reference sequence). The V end lost 3 bases, the J end lost 2 bases, and 14 bases lay between the germline ends. The CDR3 consists of 14 residues. The CDR3 loop reads CSASGGITPYEQYF. DNA of the CDR3: TGCAGTGCTAGCGGCGGGATTACCCCCTACGAGCAGTACTTC.

This clonotype was counted at least ten times. V usage is TRBV12-3 or TRBV12-4 and J usage is TRBJ2-5; D is ambiguous. Trimming pared 0 bases from V and 7 bases from J, leaving 6 bases between. The CDR3 sequence is 12 residues long. The CDR3 nucleotides are TGTGCCAGCAGTTTAGCCCAACGGACCCAGTACTTC. Its translation: CASSLAQRTQYF.

There are many counts of this clonotype. The V gene is TRBV2, the J gene TRBJ1-1; no clear D gene. The germline V and J ends were trimmed by 6 bases and 4 bases, with 18 bases remaining between them. Germline V gene data show CDR1 as SNHLY and CDR2 as FYNNEI. The CDR3 totals 15 residues. CDR3 residues: CASSAPGGEGTEAFF. The CDR3 nucleotides read TGTGCCAGCAGCGCTCCCGGTGGGGAGGGCACTGAAGCTTTCTTT.

The table lists this clonotype with many counts. Since a much larger clone is just one base distant, this may be a read error. The V call is TRBV20-1, the J call TRBJ2-7; the match to TRBD2 covers 12 bases. There are 14 residues in the CDR3. Per germline, CDR1 DFQATT and CDR2 SNEGSKA (reference sequence). CDR3: CGVKLAGGSYEQYF. DNA of the CDR3: TGCGGCGTTAAACTAGCGGGAGGATCCTACGAGCAGTACTTC.